In this sample, the clone carrying this TCR beta chain turned up once. Its antigen is still unknown. Sequencing used immunoSEQ multiplex PCR; TCRdb keeps in-frame clones, though not all of them. The sample consists of over 100,000 clones, just under 90% of them appearing once. The data belong to a study of T cell responses to AZD1222 COVID-19 vaccine. The ends were cut back, 1 base at V and 2 bases at J, with 10 bases in the middle. The CDR3 consists of 14 residues. Germline V gene sequence: CDR1 SGHTS, CDR2 YDEGEE. Findings of the study overall: White British donors predominated, females outnumbered males, and clonal diversity was possibly underestimated. Seropositive AZD1222 recipients at baseline numbered only 6 or 7. After two AZD1222 doses, spike-specific TCR breadth and depth rose versus day 0.

The specimen was peripheral blood, collected on day 0 of AZD1222 vaccination. This clonotype was obtained from an adult in good health. The chain employs TRBV5-8 and TRBJ2-7; D is ambiguous. This chain's CDR3 is CASSLKTFPYEQYF. In nucleotides, the CDR3 is TGTGCCAGCAGCTTGAAGACCTTCCCCTACGAGCAGTACTTC.